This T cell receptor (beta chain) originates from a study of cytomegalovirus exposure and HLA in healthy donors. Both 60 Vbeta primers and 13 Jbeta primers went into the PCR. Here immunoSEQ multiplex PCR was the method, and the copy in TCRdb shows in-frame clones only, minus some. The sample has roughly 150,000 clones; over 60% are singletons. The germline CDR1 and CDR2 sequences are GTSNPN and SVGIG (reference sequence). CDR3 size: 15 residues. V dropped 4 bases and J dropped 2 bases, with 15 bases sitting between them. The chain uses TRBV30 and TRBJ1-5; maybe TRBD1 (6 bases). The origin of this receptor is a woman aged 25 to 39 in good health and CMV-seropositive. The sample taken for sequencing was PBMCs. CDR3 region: CAWNQQGGGNQPQHF. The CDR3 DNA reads TGTGCCTGGAACCAACAGGGTGGGGGCAATCAGCCCCAGCATTTT.